The subject of this entry is one TCR beta chain. Its matching antigen is unknown. These data are taken from a study of monozygotic twins with inflammatory bowel disease. CDR3 length: 14 amino acids. From the 5' RACE reads, TCRdb lists one entry per CDR3 protein and no DNA. The sample holds nearly 45,000 distinct CDR3 sequences. Study-wide results and caveats: Clonotype sharing was lower in IBD patients than healthy twins, most markedly with disease activity.

The authors drew around 2.6 ml of blood from each donor. The sequenced sample consisted of blood. This TCR came from a human donor with ulcerative colitis or Crohn's disease, or a healthy co-twin of an affected twin (not recorded which). The chain joins TRBV12-3 or TRBV12-4 to TRBJ1-5; the TCRdb D gene call, TRBD1, has no DNA to confirm it. CDR3 in amino acids: CASSLRQGGQPQHF.